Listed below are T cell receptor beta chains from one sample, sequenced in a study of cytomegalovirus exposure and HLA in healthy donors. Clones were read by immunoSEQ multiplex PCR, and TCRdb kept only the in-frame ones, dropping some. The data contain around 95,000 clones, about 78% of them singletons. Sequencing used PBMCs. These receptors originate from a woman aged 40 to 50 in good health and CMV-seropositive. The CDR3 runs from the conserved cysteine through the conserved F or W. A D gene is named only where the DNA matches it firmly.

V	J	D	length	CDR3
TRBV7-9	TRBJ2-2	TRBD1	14	CASSALTGPGELFF
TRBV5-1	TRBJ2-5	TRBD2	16	CASSLESRTSGRGLYF
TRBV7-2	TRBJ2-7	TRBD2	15	CASSLAGGSSYEQYF
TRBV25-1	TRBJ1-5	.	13	CASSGQYGQPQHF
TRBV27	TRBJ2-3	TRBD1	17	CASSLFGSGGSTDTQYF
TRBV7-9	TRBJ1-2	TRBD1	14	CASSPGQGDYGYTF
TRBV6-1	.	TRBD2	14	CASSERGRGTEQYF
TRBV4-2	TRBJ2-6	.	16	CASSQDPSAGANVLTF
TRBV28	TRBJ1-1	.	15	CASTTPRRANTEAFF
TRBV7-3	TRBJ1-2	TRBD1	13	CASSPGQGYGYTF
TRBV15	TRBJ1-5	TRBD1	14	CATSRTGADQPQHF
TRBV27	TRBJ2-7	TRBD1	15	CASSSSLTGVVEQYF
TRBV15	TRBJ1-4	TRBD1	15	CATSRVEGAPEKLFF
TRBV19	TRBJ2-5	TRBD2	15	CASSGTSGKEETQYF
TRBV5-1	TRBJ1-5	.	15	CASSLTGNSNQPQHF
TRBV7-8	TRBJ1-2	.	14	CASSLESREYGYTF
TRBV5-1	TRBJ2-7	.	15	CASSPKEGDTYEQYF
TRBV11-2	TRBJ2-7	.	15	CASSLMVAASYEQYF
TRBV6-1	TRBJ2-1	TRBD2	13	CASKLAGGPEQFF